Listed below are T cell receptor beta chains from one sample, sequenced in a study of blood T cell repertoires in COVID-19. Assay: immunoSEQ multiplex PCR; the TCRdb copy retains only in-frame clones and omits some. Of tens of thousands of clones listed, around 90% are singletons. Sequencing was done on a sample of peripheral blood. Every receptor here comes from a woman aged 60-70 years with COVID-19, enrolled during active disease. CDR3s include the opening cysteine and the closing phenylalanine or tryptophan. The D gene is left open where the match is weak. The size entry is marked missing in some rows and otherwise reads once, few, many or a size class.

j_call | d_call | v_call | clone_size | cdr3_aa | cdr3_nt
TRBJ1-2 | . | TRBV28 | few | CASSLSGGPNYGYTF | TGTGCCAGCAGTTTATCCGGGGGGCCGAACTATGGCTACACCTTC
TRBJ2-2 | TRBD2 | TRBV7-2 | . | CASSLPTSGGNTGELFF | TGTGCCAGCAGCTTACCCACTAGCGGGGGGAACACCGGGGAGCTGTTTTTT
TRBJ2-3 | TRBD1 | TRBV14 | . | CASSIRRGITDTQYF | TGTGCCAGCAGCATACGCAGGGGGATCACAGATACGCAGTATTTT
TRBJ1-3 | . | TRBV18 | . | CASSPVVEGPGNTIYF | TGTGCCAGCTCACCGGTCGTCGAGGGCCCTGGAAACACCATATATTTT
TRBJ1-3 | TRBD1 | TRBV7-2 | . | CASSLGQGVGNTIYF | TGTGCCAGCAGCCTCGGACAGGGGGTCGGAAACACCATATATTTT
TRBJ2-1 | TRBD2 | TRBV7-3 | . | CASSPPGTSVGEQFF | TGTGCCAGCAGCCCCCCGGGGACTAGCGTTGGTGAGCAGTTCTTC
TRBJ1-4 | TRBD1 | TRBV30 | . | CAWRTGTGDEKLFF | TGTGCCTGGAGAACCGGGACAGGGGATGAAAAACTGTTTTTT
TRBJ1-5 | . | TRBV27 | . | CASSAGQYSNQPQHF | TGTGCCAGCAGTGCCGGACAGTATAGCAATCAGCCCCAGCATTTT
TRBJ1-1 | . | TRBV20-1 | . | CSAFLTEAFF | TGCAGTGCCTTTCTTACTGAAGCTTTCTTT
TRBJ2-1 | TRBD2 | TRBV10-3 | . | CAISEVGSGGSYNEQFF | TGTGCCATCAGTGAGGTTGGTAGCGGGGGCTCCTACAATGAGCAGTTCTTC
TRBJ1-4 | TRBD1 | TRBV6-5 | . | CASSYFTGGHEKLFF | TGTGCCAGCAGTTACTTTACAGGGGGACACGAAAAACTGTTTTTT
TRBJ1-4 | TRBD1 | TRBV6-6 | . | CASNTGASNEKLFF | TGTGCCAGCAATACAGGGGCATCAAATGAAAAACTGTTTTTT
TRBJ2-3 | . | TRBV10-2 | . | CASSGQGRATDTQYF | TGCGCCAGCAGCGGGCAGGGAAGGGCCACAGATACGCAGTATTTT
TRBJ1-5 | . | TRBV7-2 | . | CASSLAQDFEAQHF | TGTGCCAGCAGCTTAGCACAAGACTTCGAGGCCCAGCATTTT
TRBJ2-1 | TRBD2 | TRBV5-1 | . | CASSSQRGGVDEQFF | TGCGCCAGCAGCTCCCAGCGGGGGGGCGTGGATGAGCAGTTCTTC
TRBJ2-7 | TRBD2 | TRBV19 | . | CASSLPASGGTSEQYF | TGTGCCAGTAGTCTCCCCGCTAGCGGGGGCACCTCCGAGCAGTACTTC
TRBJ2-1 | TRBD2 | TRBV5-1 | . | CASSFATSGAYNEQFF | TGCGCCAGCAGCTTTGCGACTAGCGGGGCCTACAATGAGCAGTTCTTC
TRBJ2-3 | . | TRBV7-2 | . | CASSLGVSNRAQYF | TGTGCCAGCAGCCTCGGAGTTAGCAACAGGGCGCAGTATTTT
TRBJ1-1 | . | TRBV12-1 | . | CASSVRIPPGGTEAFF | TGTGCCAGCAGCGTTAGGATCCCGCCGGGAGGCACTGAAGCTTTCTTT
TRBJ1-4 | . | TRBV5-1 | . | CASSPTGGTNEKLFF | TGCGCCAGCAGCCCGACGGGGGGCACTAATGAAAAACTGTTTTTT
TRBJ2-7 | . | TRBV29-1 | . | CSVGTASYEQYF | TGCAGCGTTGGGACAGCCTCCTACGAGCAGTACTTC
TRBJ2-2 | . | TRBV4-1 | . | CASSQTGGGSELFF | TGCGCCAGCAGCCAAACGGGCGGGGGCTCGGAGCTGTTTTTT
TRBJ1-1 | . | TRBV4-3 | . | CASSPTSRGFTEAFF | TGCGCCAGCAGCCCAACGTCCCGGGGGTTTACTGAAGCTTTCTTT
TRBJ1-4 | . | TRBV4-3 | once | CASSRTGYSNEKLFF | TGCGCCAGCAGCCGAACAGGGTATTCTAATGAAAAACTGTTTTTT
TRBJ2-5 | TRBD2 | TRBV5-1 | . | CASSLLAGQETQYF | TGCGCCAGCAGCTTGCTAGCGGGGCAAGAGACCCAGTACTTC
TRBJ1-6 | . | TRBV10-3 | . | CAISLLRDTTRDSPLHF | TGTGCCATCAGTCTACTCCGGGACACGACGAGGGATTCACCCCTCCACTTT
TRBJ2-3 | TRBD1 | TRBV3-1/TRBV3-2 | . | CASSQVPTGADTDTQYF | TGTGCCAGCAGCCAAGTCCCTACAGGGGCCGACACAGATACGCAGTATTTT
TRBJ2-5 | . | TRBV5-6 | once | CASSHFRNQETQYF | TGTGCCAGCAGCCATTTCAGGAACCAAGAGACCCAGTACTTC
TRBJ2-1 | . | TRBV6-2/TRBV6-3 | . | CASSYVSASNEQFF | TGTGCCAGCAGTTACGTTAGCGCGTCCAATGAGCAGTTCTTC